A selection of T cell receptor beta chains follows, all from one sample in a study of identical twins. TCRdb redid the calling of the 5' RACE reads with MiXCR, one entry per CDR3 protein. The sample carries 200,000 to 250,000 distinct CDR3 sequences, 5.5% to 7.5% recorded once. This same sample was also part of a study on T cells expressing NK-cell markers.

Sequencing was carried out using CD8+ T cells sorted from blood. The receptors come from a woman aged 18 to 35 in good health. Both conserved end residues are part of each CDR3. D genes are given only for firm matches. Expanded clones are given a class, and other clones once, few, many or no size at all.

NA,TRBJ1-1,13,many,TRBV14,TGTGCCAGCAGCCAAAAGGGACACCTTGAAGCTTTCTTT,CASSQKGHLEAFF
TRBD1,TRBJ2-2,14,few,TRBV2,TGTGCCAACGGACAGGGGCAGGCCACCGGGGAGCTGTTTTTT,CANGQGQATGELFF
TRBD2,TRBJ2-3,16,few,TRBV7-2,TGTGCCAGCAGCTTCGCTAGCGGGAGGGCCTTTGATACGCAGTATTTT,CASSFASGRAFDTQYF
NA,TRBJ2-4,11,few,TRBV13,TGTGCCAGCAGCCACAGTGGCATTCAGTACTTC,CASSHSGIQYF
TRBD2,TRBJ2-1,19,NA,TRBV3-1,TGTGCCAGCAGCCAAGATCTGTCTGTTAGCGGGGGGGCCCCCAAAGAGCAGTTCTTC,CASSQDLSVSGGAPKEQFF
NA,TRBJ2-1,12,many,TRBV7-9,TGTGCCAGCAGCCCCCCTCACAATGAGCAGTTCTTC,CASSPPHNEQFF
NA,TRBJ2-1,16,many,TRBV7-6,TGTGCCAGCAGCTCCCCGACACGGACCGGTTACAATGAGCAGTTCTTC,CASSSPTRTGYNEQFF
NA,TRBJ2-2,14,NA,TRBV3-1,TGTGCCAGCAGCCAAAAGCTAGCTCCCGGGGAGCTGTTTTTT,CASSQKLAPGELFF
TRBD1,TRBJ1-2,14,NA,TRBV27,TGTGCCAGCAGCGAACAGGGGACAGGCTATGGCTACACCTTC,CASSEQGTGYGYTF
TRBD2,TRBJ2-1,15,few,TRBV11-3,TGTGCCAGCTCGGGGGGGACCGTCTCCTACAATGAGCAGTTCTTC,CASSGGTVSYNEQFF
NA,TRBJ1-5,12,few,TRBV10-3,TGTGCCATCAGTTCTTTCAATCAGCCCCAGCATTTT,CAISSFNQPQHF
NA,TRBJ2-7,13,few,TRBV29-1,TGCAGCGTTGAAGGGGGGAACTCCTACGAGCAGTACTTC,CSVEGGNSYEQYF
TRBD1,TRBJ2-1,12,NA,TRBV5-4,TGTGCCAGCAGCAATCGGGACAGGGAGCAGTTCTTC,CASSNRDREQFF
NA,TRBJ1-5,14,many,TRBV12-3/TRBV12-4,TGTGCCAGCACCATGGGGGGCCCTCCCGGGGCCCAGCATTTT,CASTMGGPPGAQHF
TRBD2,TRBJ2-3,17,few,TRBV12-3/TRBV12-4,TGTGCCAGCAGTCCAATAGCGGGACCACCTACCACAGATACGCAGTATTTT,CASSPIAGPPTTDTQYF
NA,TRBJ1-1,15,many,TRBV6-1,TGTGCCAGCACCCAAAACCGGGACGGAAACACTGAAGCTTTCTTT,CASTQNRDGNTEAFF
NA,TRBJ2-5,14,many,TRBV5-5,TGTGCCAGCAGGGCTGTCAGTTACCAAGAGACCCAGTACTTC,CASRAVSYQETQYF
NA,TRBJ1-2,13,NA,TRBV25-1,TGTGCCAGCAGTGAACCAGAAGGCTATGGCTACACCTTC,CASSEPEGYGYTF
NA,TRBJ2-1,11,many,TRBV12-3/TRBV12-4,TGTGCCAGCAGTTCACGCAATGAGCAGTTCTTC,CASSSRNEQFF
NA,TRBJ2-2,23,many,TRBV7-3,TGTGCCAGCAGCTTTACCGAACCTGGATCGGGTCCCGGTTCGCTCCCCCCCACCGGGGAGCTGTTTTTT,CASSFTEPGSGPGSLPPTGELFF
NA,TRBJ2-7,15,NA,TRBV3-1,TGTGCCAGCAGCCAAGGCCTAGGAGGCCTCAACGAGCAGTACTTC,CASSQGLGGLNEQYF
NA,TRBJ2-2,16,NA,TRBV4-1,TGCGCCAGCAGCCCCCCAGGCGGGCTTGACACCGGGGAGCTGTTTTTT,CASSPPGGLDTGELFF
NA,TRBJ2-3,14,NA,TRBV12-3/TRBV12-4,TGTGCCAGCAGTTTCACCGAGGAGACAGATACGCAGTATTTT,CASSFTEETDTQYF
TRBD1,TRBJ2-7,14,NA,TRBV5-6,TGTGCCAGCAGCTTTCGGACAGGGGGCTACGAGCAGTACTTC,CASSFRTGGYEQYF
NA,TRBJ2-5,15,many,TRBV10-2,TGCGCCAGCATACTCGGGGTTGGGGTCGGGGAGACCCAGTACTTC,CASILGVGVGETQYF
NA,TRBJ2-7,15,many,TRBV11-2,TGTGCCAGCAGCTTAGATAGAGGTCCTTCCTACGAGCAGTACTTC,CASSLDRGPSYEQYF
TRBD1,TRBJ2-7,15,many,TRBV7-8,TGTGCCAGCAGCTTATATCAGGGGGTGGGATACGAGCAGTACTTC,CASSLYQGVGYEQYF
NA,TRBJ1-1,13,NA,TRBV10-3,TGTGCCATCAGTGAGGACAGCGGCACTGAAGCTTTCTTT,CAISEDSGTEAFF
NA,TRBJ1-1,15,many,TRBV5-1,TGCGCCAGCAGCTTGACGTGGGTAGGGAACACTGAAGCTTTCTTT,CASSLTWVGNTEAFF
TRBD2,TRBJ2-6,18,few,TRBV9,TGTGCCAGCAGCGTAGACCGGGGACTACTTACCGGGGCCAACGTCCTGACTTTC,CASSVDRGLLTGANVLTF
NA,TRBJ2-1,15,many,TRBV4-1,TGCGCCAGCAGCCAGATAATGGACCGCTACAATGAGCAGTTCTTC,CASSQIMDRYNEQFF
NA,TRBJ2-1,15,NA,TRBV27,TGTGCCTCACGGGGCCTAGCTAGCTCCTACAATGAGCAGTTCTTC,CASRGLASSYNEQFF
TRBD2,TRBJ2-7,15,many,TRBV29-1,TGCAGCGTTGAAGGGCTCAGCGGGAAGGGCCACGAGCAGTACTTC,CSVEGLSGKGHEQYF
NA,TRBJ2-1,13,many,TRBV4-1,TGCGCCAGCAGCCCCGGGACCAACAATGAGCAGTTCTTC,CASSPGTNNEQFF
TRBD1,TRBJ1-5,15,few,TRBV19,TGTGCCAGTAGGACAGGGGGCGCTAACAATCAGCCCCAGCATTTT,CASRTGGANNQPQHF
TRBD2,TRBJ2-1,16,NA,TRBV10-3,TGTGCCATCAGTGAATCAAAGCGGGGGGTTTACAATGAGCGGTTCTTC,CAISESKRGVYNERFF
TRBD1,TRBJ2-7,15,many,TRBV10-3,TGTGCCATCAGTGATTCCGGGACAGGGGGCCACGAGCAGTACTTC,CAISDSGTGGHEQYF
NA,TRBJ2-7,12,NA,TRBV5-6,TGTGCCAGCAGTTGGGGACGCTACGAGCAGTACTTC,CASSWGRYEQYF
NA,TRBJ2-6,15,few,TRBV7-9,TGTGCCAGCAGCTTAGCCTACTCTGGGGCCAACGTCCTGACTTTC,CASSLAYSGANVLTF
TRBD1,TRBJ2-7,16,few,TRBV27,TGTGCCAGCAGTGTCTCCGCTGGGACAGTCTCCTACGAGCAGTACTTC,CASSVSAGTVSYEQYF
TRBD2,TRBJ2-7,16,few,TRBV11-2,TGTGCCAGCAGCCCCCGAAGCGGGGGCCTCCTCTACGAGCAGTACTTC,CASSPRSGGLLYEQYF
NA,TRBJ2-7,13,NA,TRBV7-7,TGTGCTAGCAGCTACAGGGAAACCTACGAGCAGTACTTC,CASSYRETYEQYF
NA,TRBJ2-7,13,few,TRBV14,TGTGCCAGCAGTGGGGGTCTTCACTACGAGCAGTACTTC,CASSGGLHYEQYF
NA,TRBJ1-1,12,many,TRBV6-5,TGTGCCAGCAGTTACACGGGGACTGAAGCTTTCTTT,CASSYTGTEAFF
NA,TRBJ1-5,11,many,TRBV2,TGTGCCAGCAGCGACGGTCAGCCCCAGCATTTT,CASSDGQPQHF
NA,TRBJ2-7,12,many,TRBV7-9,TGTGCCAGCAGCTTAATGATTGACGAGCAGTACTTC,CASSLMIDEQYF
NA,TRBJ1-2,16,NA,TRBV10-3,TGTGCCATCAGTGAGTCAGCAGTGGAAGCTAACTATGGCTACACCTTC,CAISESAVEANYGYTF
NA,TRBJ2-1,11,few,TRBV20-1,TGCAGTGCTAAAGGAGGAAATGAGCAGTTCTTC,CSAKGGNEQFF
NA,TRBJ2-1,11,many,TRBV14,TGTGCCAGCAGCCAACTAGATGAGCAGTTCTTC,CASSQLDEQFF
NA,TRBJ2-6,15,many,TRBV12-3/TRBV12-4,TGTGCCAGCAGTGCGGCCGGCCCTGGGGCCAACGTCCTGACTTTC,CASSAAGPGANVLTF
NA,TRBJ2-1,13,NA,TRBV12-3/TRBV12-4,TGTGCCAGCAATGAGCGGAATAGAGCTGAGCAGTTCTTC,CASNERNRAEQFF